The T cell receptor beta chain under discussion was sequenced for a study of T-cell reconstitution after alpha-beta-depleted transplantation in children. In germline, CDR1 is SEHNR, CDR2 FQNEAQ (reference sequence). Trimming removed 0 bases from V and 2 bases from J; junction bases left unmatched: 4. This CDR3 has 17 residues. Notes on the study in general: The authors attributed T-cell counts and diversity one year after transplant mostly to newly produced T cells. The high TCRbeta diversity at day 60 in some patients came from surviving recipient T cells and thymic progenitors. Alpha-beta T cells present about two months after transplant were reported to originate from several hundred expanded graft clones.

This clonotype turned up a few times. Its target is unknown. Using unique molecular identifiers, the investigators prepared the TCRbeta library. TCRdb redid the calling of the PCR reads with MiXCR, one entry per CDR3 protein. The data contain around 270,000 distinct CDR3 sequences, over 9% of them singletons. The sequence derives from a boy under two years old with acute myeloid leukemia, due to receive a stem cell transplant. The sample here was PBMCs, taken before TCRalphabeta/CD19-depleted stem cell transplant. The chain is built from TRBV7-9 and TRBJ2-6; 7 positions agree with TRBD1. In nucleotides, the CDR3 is TGTGCCAGCAGCTTAGCTTTTCAGGGGGCTGGGGCCAACGTCCTGACTTTC. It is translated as CASSLAFQGAGANVLTF. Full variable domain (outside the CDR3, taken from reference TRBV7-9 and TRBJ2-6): DTGVSQNPRHKITKRGQNVTFRCDPISEHNRLYWYRQTLGQGPEFLTYFQNEAQLEKSRLLSDRFSAERPKGSFSTLEIQRTEQGDSAMYLCASSLAFQGAGANVLTFGAGSRLTVL.